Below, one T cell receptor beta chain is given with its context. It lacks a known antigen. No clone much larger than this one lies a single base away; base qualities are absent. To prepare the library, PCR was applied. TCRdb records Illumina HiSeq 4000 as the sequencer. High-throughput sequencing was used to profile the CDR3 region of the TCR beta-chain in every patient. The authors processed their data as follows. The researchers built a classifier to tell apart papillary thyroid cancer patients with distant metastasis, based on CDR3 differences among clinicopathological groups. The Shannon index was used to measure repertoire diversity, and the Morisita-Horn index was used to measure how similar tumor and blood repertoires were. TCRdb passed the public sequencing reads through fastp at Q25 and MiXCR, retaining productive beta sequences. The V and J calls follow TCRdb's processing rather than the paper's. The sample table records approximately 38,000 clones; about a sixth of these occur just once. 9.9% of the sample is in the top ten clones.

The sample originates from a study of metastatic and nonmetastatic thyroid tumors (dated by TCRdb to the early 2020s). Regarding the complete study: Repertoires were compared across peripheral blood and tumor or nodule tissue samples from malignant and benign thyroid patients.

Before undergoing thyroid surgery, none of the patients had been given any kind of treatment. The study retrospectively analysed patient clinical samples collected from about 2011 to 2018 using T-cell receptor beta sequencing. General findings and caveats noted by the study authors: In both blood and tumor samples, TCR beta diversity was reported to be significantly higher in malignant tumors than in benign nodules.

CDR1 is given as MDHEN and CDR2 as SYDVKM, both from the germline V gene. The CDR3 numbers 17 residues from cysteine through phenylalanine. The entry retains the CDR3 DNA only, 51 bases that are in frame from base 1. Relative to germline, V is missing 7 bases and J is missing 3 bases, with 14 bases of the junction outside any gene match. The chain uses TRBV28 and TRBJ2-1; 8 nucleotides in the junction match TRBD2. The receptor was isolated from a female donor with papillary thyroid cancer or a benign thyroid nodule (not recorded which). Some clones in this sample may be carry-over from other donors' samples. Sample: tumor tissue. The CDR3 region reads CASTEDVAGRIYNEQFF. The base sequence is TGTGCCAGCACCGAAGACGTAGCGGGAAGGATCTACAATGAGCAGTTCTTC.